This T cell receptor (beta chain) is drawn from a study of shared clonotypes between healthy human individuals. Sequenced by immunoSEQ multiplex PCR; TCRdb stores in-frame clones only, minus some. The table shows some 2,000,000 clones, with 85% to 95% occurring only once. The CDR3 is 16 amino acids. V lost 5 bases and J lost 2, with 17 bases in between. Germline CDR1 reads WNHNN; CDR2 reads SYGVQD (reference sequence). In this sample, this clone turned up once. The chain has TRBV10-1 and TRBJ2-3, with a weak D call TRBD1 (6 bases). The receptor was isolated from a man between 18 and 29 years old in good health. The sequenced sample was naive CD4+ T cells sorted from blood. Subset: CD45RA+ positively selected. The CDR3 coding sequence is TGCGCCAGCAGTCCTACTCCTGGACAGATCACAGATACGCAGTATTTT. This gives the protein CASSPTPGQITDTQYF.